The clone carrying this T cell receptor beta chain appeared a single time. Antigen specificity is unknown. Per the germline V gene, CDR1 is SGHTA and CDR2 is FQGTGA. The CDR3 sequence is 15 residues long. Trimming removed 5 bases from V and 6 bases from J, with 16 bases in between. The data belong to a study of radiotherapy plus CTLA-4 blockade in lung cancer. General observations from the study: Early clonal dynamics of blood T cells, together with interferon-beta, were reported as the best response predictor.

Sequencing used immunoSEQ multiplex PCR; TCRdb keeps in-frame clones, though not all of them. The repertoire holds more than 95,000 clones, about 70% seen once, with 2.8% in the top ten. Specimen: peripheral blood, collected from a patient treated with radiotherapy plus ipilimumab. The TCR originated in a human donor with non-small cell lung cancer who had a partial response to radiotherapy plus ipilimumab. Some clones in this sample may be carry-over from other donors' samples. The chain joins TRBV7-3 to TRBJ2-2; unclear D gene. The CDR3 here is CASSLATPGPGELFF. The DNA of the CDR3 is TGTGCCAGCAGCCTCGCTACTCCTGGTCCCGGGGAGCTGTTTTTT.